Listed below are T cell receptor beta chains from one sample, sequenced in a study of low-dose radiotherapy and immunotherapy resistance in tumors. One entry per CDR3 protein results from TCRdb running MiXCR on the reads. The top ten hold about 1% of the sample, which has approximately 90,000 distinct CDR3 sequences, 9.4% seen once. This material consisted of PBMCs, taken before treatment. These receptors all come from a male donor with prostate cancer. Each CDR3 is given with its conserved first and last residue. Each record gives: CDR3 DNA, CDR3 protein, V gene, J gene, clone size, D gene. The D gene is left open where the match is weak. Not all rows give a size; the values are once, few, many and, for expanded clones, a class.

CDR3 DNA: TGTGCCAGCAGCTTAGGACAGGGGACTTACAATGAGCAGTTCTTC; CDR3 protein: CASSLGQGTYNEQFF; V gene: TRBV11-2; J gene: TRBJ2-1; clone size: many; D gene: TRBD1
CDR3 DNA: TGTGCCAGCAGACCGGGACAGACTCCCGGGGAGCTGTTTTTT; CDR3 protein: CASRPGQTPGELFF; V gene: TRBV27; J gene: TRBJ2-2; clone size: many; D gene: TRBD1
CDR3 DNA: TGCAGCGTGGGAGCGACAGCTAATCAGCCCCAGCATTTT; CDR3 protein: CSVGATANQPQHF; V gene: TRBV29-1; J gene: TRBJ1-5; clone size: many; D gene: -
CDR3 DNA: TGTGCCAGCAGTTACGCAGGCGGGAGAAGTTCGGATGAGCAGTTCTTC; CDR3 protein: CASSYAGGRSSDEQFF; V gene: TRBV6-5; J gene: TRBJ2-1; clone size: many; D gene: TRBD2
CDR3 DNA: TGCGCCAGCAGCCAAGGGACCGGAAGATACAATGAGCAGTTCTTC; CDR3 protein: CASSQGTGRYNEQFF; V gene: TRBV4-3; J gene: TRBJ2-1; clone size: many; D gene: -
CDR3 DNA: TGTGCCAGCAGCGCCCGACGGGGTGAGCAGTTCTTC; CDR3 protein: CASSARRGEQFF; V gene: TRBV11-1; J gene: TRBJ2-1; clone size: many; D gene: -
CDR3 DNA: TGTGCCAGCACCCAGGGAAACATTCAGTACTTC; CDR3 protein: CASTQGNIQYF; V gene: TRBV6-2/TRBV6-3; J gene: TRBJ2-4; clone size: many; D gene: -
CDR3 DNA: TGTGCCAGCAGTCTAGCGGGAAGAATGTACGAGCAGTACTTC; CDR3 protein: CASSLAGRMYEQYF; V gene: TRBV28; J gene: TRBJ2-7; clone size: -; D gene: TRBD2
CDR3 DNA: TGTGCCAGCAGCCTGACTAGCGGAGGCAGGTACAATGAGCAGTTCTTC; CDR3 protein: CASSLTSGGRYNEQFF; V gene: TRBV11-1; J gene: TRBJ2-1; clone size: few; D gene: TRBD2
CDR3 DNA: TGCAGTCGACAGGGGATCATGAACAATGAGCAGTTCTTC; CDR3 protein: CSRQGIMNNEQFF; V gene: TRBV20-1; J gene: TRBJ2-1; clone size: many; D gene: TRBD1
CDR3 DNA: TGCGCCAGCAGCTTGGGACTAGCGATCGGGAATGAGCAGTTCTTC; CDR3 protein: CASSLGLAIGNEQFF; V gene: TRBV5-1; J gene: TRBJ2-1; clone size: many; D gene: TRBD2
CDR3 DNA: TGTGCCATCAGTCAGACCGGGACTAGCTCCCTCCTGGGCGATGAGCAGTTCTTC; CDR3 protein: CAISQTGTSSLLGDEQFF; V gene: TRBV10-3; J gene: TRBJ2-1; clone size: many; D gene: TRBD2
CDR3 DNA: TGTGCCAGCAGCCAGTCTGCCGATGGAAACACCATATATTTT; CDR3 protein: CASSQSADGNTIYF; V gene: TRBV6-5; J gene: TRBJ1-3; clone size: many; D gene: -
CDR3 DNA: TGTGCCAGCAGCTTAGGGCGGACTAGCGGGAGCTACGAGCAGTACTTC; CDR3 protein: CASSLGRTSGSYEQYF; V gene: TRBV11-2; J gene: TRBJ2-7; clone size: many; D gene: TRBD2
CDR3 DNA: TGCAGCGTCTCCACAGGGTTAGCCTACGAGCAGTACTTC; CDR3 protein: CSVSTGLAYEQYF; V gene: TRBV29-1; J gene: TRBJ2-7; clone size: many; D gene: -
CDR3 DNA: TGTGCCAGCAGCCAAGGGGCTAGCGGTTATTACAATGAGCAGTTCTTC; CDR3 protein: CASSQGASGYYNEQFF; V gene: TRBV3-1; J gene: TRBJ2-1; clone size: many; D gene: TRBD2
CDR3 DNA: TGTGCCAGCAGTGTAACACCGGGACTAGCGGGAGATCGCAACTCCTACAATGAGCAGTTCTTC; CDR3 protein: CASSVTPGLAGDRNSYNEQFF; V gene: TRBV25-1; J gene: TRBJ2-1; clone size: many; D gene: TRBD2
CDR3 DNA: TGTGCCAGCAGCGGACCTAGCCGGACAGAGACCCAGTACTTC; CDR3 protein: CASSGPSRTETQYF; V gene: TRBV7-2; J gene: TRBJ2-5; clone size: many; D gene: -
CDR3 DNA: TGTGCCAGCAGCTCCCTCACTATCGTTTCCGGGTTATTTAACTACGAGCAGTACTTC; CDR3 protein: CASSSLTIVSGLFNYEQYF; V gene: TRBV7-2; J gene: TRBJ2-7; clone size: many; D gene: -
CDR3 DNA: TGTGCCAGCAGTTCGGGCGGGAGCTCCTACAATGAGCAGTTCTTC; CDR3 protein: CASSSGGSSYNEQFF; V gene: TRBV27; J gene: TRBJ2-1; clone size: -; D gene: TRBD2
CDR3 DNA: TGCAGCGTTGCCAGGGCGAACACCGGGGAGCTGTTTTTT; CDR3 protein: CSVARANTGELFF; V gene: TRBV29-1; J gene: TRBJ2-2; clone size: many; D gene: -
CDR3 DNA: TGTGCCAGCAGCCAGACAGGGGACAACGAGCAGTACTTC; CDR3 protein: CASSQTGDNEQYF; V gene: TRBV7-3; J gene: TRBJ2-7; clone size: many; D gene: TRBD1
CDR3 DNA: TGTGCCAGCAGCCCCGGGACAGGGAATGCGGAGCAGTACTTC; CDR3 protein: CASSPGTGNAEQYF; V gene: TRBV11-1; J gene: TRBJ2-7; clone size: many; D gene: TRBD1
CDR3 DNA: TGTGCCAGCAGCTTGAGTGCAGGATCCTACGAGCAGTACTTC; CDR3 protein: CASSLSAGSYEQYF; V gene: TRBV5-5; J gene: TRBJ2-7; clone size: -; D gene: -
CDR3 DNA: TGTGCCAGCAGCGTTTTCGGCACAGATACGCAGTATTTT; CDR3 protein: CASSVFGTDTQYF; V gene: TRBV9; J gene: TRBJ2-3; clone size: few; D gene: -
CDR3 DNA: TGCAGCGTGGAGGGGATGGGCTCCTACGAGCAGTACTTC; CDR3 protein: CSVEGMGSYEQYF; V gene: TRBV29-1; J gene: TRBJ2-7; clone size: few; D gene: -
CDR3 DNA: TGTGCCATCAGTGAGAATGGAGAGCAGTACTTC; CDR3 protein: CAISENGEQYF; V gene: TRBV10-3; J gene: TRBJ2-7; clone size: few; D gene: -
CDR3 DNA: TGTGCCAGCAGCCACCGGGACAGGGGGACTGAAGCTTTCTTT; CDR3 protein: CASSHRDRGTEAFF; V gene: TRBV3-1; J gene: TRBJ1-1; clone size: -; D gene: TRBD1
CDR3 DNA: TGCAGCGTTGAAGATTTATTAGCGGAGGGCGGGGGGCAGTTCTTC; CDR3 protein: CSVEDLLAEGGGQFF; V gene: TRBV29-1; J gene: TRBJ2-1; clone size: many; D gene: TRBD2
CDR3 DNA: TGTGCCAGCGGGTCCGCCTACGAGCAGTACTTC; CDR3 protein: CASGSAYEQYF; V gene: TRBV28; J gene: TRBJ2-7; clone size: many; D gene: -
CDR3 DNA: TGTGCCAGCAGTTTATCAGAGGACACCGGGGAGCTGTTTTTT; CDR3 protein: CASSLSEDTGELFF; V gene: TRBV27; J gene: TRBJ2-2; clone size: many; D gene: -
CDR3 DNA: TGTGCCAGTAGTATTGGGACAGGCGGAGGGGTCTACGAGCAGTACTTC; CDR3 protein: CASSIGTGGGVYEQYF; V gene: TRBV19; J gene: TRBJ2-7; clone size: many; D gene: TRBD1
CDR3 DNA: TGTGCCAGCAGCCAAGAATCCCTAGCTCTCGAGCAGTACTTC; CDR3 protein: CASSQESLALEQYF; V gene: TRBV3-1; J gene: TRBJ2-7; clone size: many; D gene: -
CDR3 DNA: TGTGCCAGCAGCTTGAGGGGTAGCGGTTACAATGAGCAGTTCTTC; CDR3 protein: CASSLRGSGYNEQFF; V gene: TRBV5-4; J gene: TRBJ2-1; clone size: many; D gene: -
CDR3 DNA: TGTGCCATCAGTGATCAGGGACGTAGCCAAGAGACCCAGTACTTC; CDR3 protein: CAISDQGRSQETQYF; V gene: TRBV10-3; J gene: TRBJ2-5; clone size: many; D gene: -
CDR3 DNA: TGTGCCAGTAGTATTGGGACAGGGGGCAATTTGGATACGCAGTATTTT; CDR3 protein: CASSIGTGGNLDTQYF; V gene: TRBV19; J gene: TRBJ2-3; clone size: many; D gene: TRBD1
CDR3 DNA: TGTGCCAGCTCACCCGGGACATCCAACACTGAAGCTTTCTTT; CDR3 protein: CASSPGTSNTEAFF; V gene: TRBV18; J gene: TRBJ1-1; clone size: many; D gene: -
CDR3 DNA: TGTGCCAGCAGCAAAGGATTTGCGGTGTCTGCAGAGACCCAGTACTTC; CDR3 protein: CASSKGFAVSAETQYF; V gene: TRBV21-1; J gene: TRBJ2-5; clone size: many; D gene: -
CDR3 DNA: TGTGCCAGCAGTTTAGGGATATCCGGGACTAGGTCTTATGGGACCCAGTACTTC; CDR3 protein: CASSLGISGTRSYGTQYF; V gene: TRBV7-2; J gene: TRBJ2-5; clone size: -; D gene: TRBD2
CDR3 DNA: TGTGCCAGCAGTTTTCCCCAGGGACGAAATGGCTACACCTTC; CDR3 protein: CASSFPQGRNGYTF; V gene: TRBV28; J gene: TRBJ1-2; clone size: many; D gene: -
CDR3 DNA: TGTGCCAGTAGTCCCCTTTTGAACACTGAAGCTTTCTTT; CDR3 protein: CASSPLLNTEAFF; V gene: TRBV19; J gene: TRBJ1-1; clone size: -; D gene: -
CDR3 DNA: TGTGCCAGCAGCTTGGCCGCGGGGGTCTCCTACAATGAGCAGTTCTTC; CDR3 protein: CASSLAAGVSYNEQFF; V gene: TRBV5-4; J gene: TRBJ2-1; clone size: many; D gene: TRBD2
CDR3 DNA: TGTGCCAGCATGGACAGGGACGACACCGGGGAGCTGTTTTTT; CDR3 protein: CASMDRDDTGELFF; V gene: TRBV2; J gene: TRBJ2-2; clone size: many; D gene: TRBD1
CDR3 DNA: TGTGCCAGCAGTTTATATGGGGTGCCAGATACGCAGTATTTT; CDR3 protein: CASSLYGVPDTQYF; V gene: TRBV27; J gene: TRBJ2-3; clone size: many; D gene: -
CDR3 DNA: TGTGCCAGCAGCTTAGGGGCAGGGGGCAATTTTGGTGAGCAGTTCTTC; CDR3 protein: CASSLGAGGNFGEQFF; V gene: TRBV11-2; J gene: TRBJ2-1; clone size: many; D gene: TRBD1